This T cell receptor (beta chain) was observed in a study of regulatory T cells in long-lasting Graves disease. Study-wide results and caveats: The study found lower TCR diversity in persistent Graves' patients than in newly diagnosed ones. Persistent disease preferred TRBV28, TRBJ1-2 and TRBJ2-5.

iRepertoire HTBI primers and Arm-PCR of CDR3 regions built TCR beta libraries. Per the original data handling: Among the samples, 60 to 65 TRBV and some 15 TRBJ segments were identified. TCRdb reprocessed the multiplex PCR reads via MiXCR and lists one record per CDR3 protein. The V and J calls follow TCRdb's processing rather than the paper's. The table includes about 440,000 distinct CDR3 sequences, 14% to 15% detected once. The time point: newly diagnosed GD, antithyroid drugs for less than 3 months. The authors made the TCR library using RNA they extracted from PBMCs. Nine milliliters of peripheral blood went into EDTA tubes. This clonotype was seen many times. Its antigen is unidentified. V lost 1 base and J 0 bases, leaving 9 bases between the germline ends. Germline V gene sequence: CDR1 LGHDT, CDR2 YNNKEL (reference sequence). The CDR3 loop spans 15 amino acids. In addition, the sample was reused for a study of T cells in Graves' hyperthyroidism and ophthalmopathy.

This TCR derives from a woman aged 30 to 39 with Graves disease. This sequence joins TRBV3-1 and TRBJ1-1; D is unclear. The sample in question was peripheral blood mononuclear cells (PBMCs), obtained at new diagnosis, from a patient treated with antithyroid drugs. The CDR3 bases are TGTGCCAGCAGCCAAGCCAGCCCCATGAACACTGAAGCTTTCTTT. It yields the protein CASSQASPMNTEAFF.